This T cell receptor (beta chain) is drawn from a study of neurological immune-mediated disorders. Time point noted: longitudinal time-point 2. TCRdb called the 5' RACE reads again in MiXCR, with one record for every CDR3 protein. The sample contains some 60,000 distinct CDR3 sequences, around 9.7% of which appear only once. This clonotype was counted many times. Germline-derived CDR1 and CDR2 are SGHAT and FQNNGV. Trimming took off 2 bases at V and 5 bases at J, with 10 bases between the two ends. This CDR3 is 14 amino acids long. The sequence was obtained from a man aged 25-45 years in good health. This chain connects TRBV11-2 to TRBJ1-5, with D uncertain. The sample was PBMCs. CDR3 DNA sequence: TGTGCCAGCAGCTTAAGGCTTAGGGATCAGCCCCAGCATTTT. Amino acids: CASSLRLRDQPQHF.